The present TCR beta chain was sequenced within a study of human T cells and chemical hapten exposure. Study background: The study enrolled mostly female patients with alopecia areata, totalis or universalis. Mainly, slight library volume differences in the pool made TCR yields vary.

TCRdb fed the RACE reads into MiXCR, producing one record per CDR3 protein. The sample yields 33,000 or so distinct CDR3 sequences, roughly an eighth seen once. The CDR3 consists of 15 residues. Germline lookup yields CDR1 SGHTA and CDR2 FQGTGA. The V gene lost 2 bases and the J gene lost 3 bases, with 14 bases spanning the gap. Time point given: pre-sensitization, week 0. Treatment meaning: therapeutic diphenylcyclopropenone sensitization with weekly scalp DPC. The authors extracted total RNA from unfractionated whole blood. Patients had alopecia, were aged 18 to 70, and were not pregnant. This clonotype was found a few times.

V usage is TRBV7-3 and J usage is TRBJ2-7; D unresolved. The sequence was obtained from a woman aged 40-49 years with alopecia areata. Some clones in this sample may be carry-over from other donors' samples. Sequences were derived from whole blood, sampled in connection with sensitization to the hapten diphenylcyclopropenone (DPC). DNA of the CDR3: TGTGCCAGCAGCTTAGGATCGGGCCCTATCTACGAGCAGTACTTC. Its translation is CASSLGSGPIYEQYF.